This entry concerns a single T cell receptor (beta chain). What it recognizes is unknown. Three rounds of nested PCR, following a modified ARM-PCR protocol, produced the TCRbeta library. TCRdb reprocessed the multiplex PCR reads with MiXCR, giving one entry per CDR3 protein. The table lists around 57,000 distinct CDR3 sequences, about 61% of them singletons. These data come from a study of tumor and adjacent non-tumor tissue in lung cancer. Study overall: The cohort had about 12 adenocarcinoma, a couple of squamous cell and 1 small cell patients.

No cell sorting was done before RNA was extracted from the tissue. The normal lung tissue was taken more than 3 cm from the tumor edge. This CDR3 comprises 17 residues. With 4 bases clipped from V and 2 bases from J, the junction kept 12 bases outside the gene matches. CDR1 is SGHTA, CDR2 FQGTGA, per germline. Study observations and caveats: Significantly higher TCR diversity was found in tumor than normal lung. Higher tumor TCR diversity was associated with shorter survival.

The chain carries TRBV7-3 and TRBJ2-3; 7 positions match TRBD1. Sequenced sample: distant non-tumor lung tissue. The source is a man in his 70s with non-small cell lung cancer. CDR3 in DNA: TGTGCCAGCAGCTCCATGAACCCGACAGGGAACACAGATACGCAGTATTTT. Translated: CASSSMNPTGNTDTQYF.